Presented here are 19 T cell receptor beta chains from one specimen sequenced in a study of shared clonotypes between healthy human individuals. Sequencing used immunoSEQ multiplex PCR; TCRdb keeps in-frame clones, though not all of them. Of some 500,000 clones in the sample, 90% to 97% were seen once. The specimen sequenced was naive CD4+ T cells sorted from blood. The subset was: CD45RA+ positively selected. These receptors originate from a woman aged 25 to 39 in good health.

The rearrangement joins TRBV5-6 to TRBJ2-2; 11 bases are a match to TRBD2. Unmatched junction bases numbered 7, after V lost 4 bases and J lost 2 bases. The germline V gene has CDR1 SGHDT and CDR2 YYEEEE. The length of the CDR3 is 17 residues. CDR3 in amino acids: CASSPGTSGLNTGELFF. CDR3 bases: TGTGCCAGCAGCCCGGGGACTAGCGGATTAAACACCGGGGAGCTGTTTTTT.

The genes are TRBV9 and TRBJ1-2, with TRBD1 matching over 8 bases. Germline CDR1 and CDR2: SGDLS and YYNGEE. This CDR3 has 13 residues. J gave up 4 bases and V 8 bases, and 7 bases lay outside the gene matches. In DNA, the CDR3 is TGTGCCAGTAATAACAGGGGGTCCTATGGCTACACCTTC. Its protein product is CASNNRGSYGYTF.

The gene calls are TRBV5-1 and TRBJ2-3, with no clear D. Germline V gives CDR1 SGHRS, CDR2 YFSETQ. Trimming stripped 6 bases from V and 2 bases from J, with 4 bases between. The CDR3 runs to 11 residues. The CDR3 reads CASTNTDTQYF. CDR3 in DNA: TGCGCCAGCACAAACACAGATACGCAGTATTTT.

This chain joins TRBV28 and TRBJ1-2; D not resolved. CDR1 and CDR2 from the germline V gene are MDHEN and SYDVKM. The CDR3 has 13 residues. V gave up 8 bases and J gave up 2 bases, with 12 bases separating them. The CDR3: CASGGTINYGYTF. As DNA, the CDR3 is TGTGCCAGCGGCGGAACGATAAACTATGGCTACACCTTC.

The V and J genes are TRBV5-1 and TRBJ1-1; possibly TRBD1 for D (6 bases). This CDR3 has 15 amino acids. Germline lookup yields CDR1 SGHRS and CDR2 YFSETQ. V was trimmed by 4 bases and J by 2 bases, leaving 15 bases between them. This CDR3 is CASSPRQAINTEAFF. The CDR3 coding sequence is TGCGCCAGCAGCCCGAGACAGGCGATAAACACTGAAGCTTTCTTT. The full variable domain, rest sourced from reference TRBV5-1 and TRBJ1-1, is KAGVTQTPRYLIKTRGQQVTLSCSPISGHRSVSWYQQTPGQGLQFLFEYFSETQRNKGNFPGRFSGRQFSNSRSEMNVSTLELGDSALYLCASSPRQAINTEAFFGQGTRLTVV.

The chain combines TRBV5-4 with TRBJ2-7; no definite D call. Trimming pared 0 bases from V and 7 bases from J, leaving 17 bases between. This CDR3 is 15 amino acids long. CDR1 is SGHNT and CDR2 is YYREEE in the germline V gene (reference sequence). CDR3 region: CASSLEMGSRPEQYF. CDR3 in DNA: TGTGCCAGCAGCTTGGAGATGGGCTCCCGGCCTGAGCAGTACTTC. The full variable domain, completed using reference TRBV5-4 and TRBJ2-7, is ETGVTQSPTHLIKTRGQQVTLRCSSQSGHNTVSWYQQALGQGPQFIFQYYREEENGRGNFPPRFSGLQFPNYSSELNVNALELDDSALYLCASSLEMGSRPEQYFGPGTRLTVT.

This chain joins TRBV28 and TRBJ2-1; D possibly corresponds to TRBD2 (6 bases). Trimming took off 3 bases at V and 4 bases at J, with 16 bases between the two ends. The germline CDR1 and CDR2 sequences are MDHEN and SYDVKM. The CDR3 has 16 residues. In DNA, the CDR3 is TGTGCCAGCAGTTTCCCGGGGGTGAGCGGTTACAATGAGCAGTTCTTC. Its protein is CASSFPGVSGYNEQFF.

This sequence joins TRBV5-4 and TRBJ2-7, with 10 bases matching TRBD2. J gave up 1 base and V 6 bases, and 7 bases lay outside the gene matches. The CDR3 extends over 15 amino acids. In germline, CDR1 is SGHNT, CDR2 YYREEE (reference sequence). The CDR3 nucleotides are TGTGCCAGCATGAATACTAGCGGGAAATCCTACGAGCAGTACTTC. Its protein product is CASMNTSGKSYEQYF.

This clone appeared a single time. V is TRBV9 and J is TRBJ2-6; D not resolved. V was clipped by 5 bases and J by 0 bases, with 3 bases between them. This CDR3 contains 13 residues. Germline CDR1 reads SGDLS; CDR2 reads YYNGEE. As DNA, the CDR3 is TGTGCCAGCAGAAACTCTGGGGCCAACGTCCTGACTTTC. Translated, it gives CASRNSGANVLTF.

CDR3 residues: CASSTLDTEAFF. CDR3 DNA: TGTGCCAGTAGTACCCTAGATACTGAAGCTTTCTTT. The chain is built from TRBV19 and TRBJ1-1; D not resolved. V lost 4 bases to trimming and J lost 5 bases, with 8 bases between them. This CDR3 is built from 12 residues. CDR1 is LNHDA and CDR2 is SQIVND in the germline V gene (reference sequence).

This clone was found once. The chain couples TRBV5-4 to TRBJ2-7; the match to TRBD2 covers 9 bases. The CDR3 is 18 residues long. V gave up 0 bases and J gave up 2 bases; unmatched junction bases: 12. In germline, CDR1 is SGHNT, CDR2 YYREEE (reference sequence). DNA of the CDR3: TGTGCCAGCAGCTTGGAGGCGGGAGGGGGAGTGTTGGCCTACGAGCAGTACTTC. As protein: CASSLEAGGGVLAYEQYF.

The chain has TRBV28 and TRBJ2-7; no clear D gene. Per the germline V gene, CDR1 is MDHEN and CDR2 is SYDVKM. This CDR3 contains 12 residues. Between the trimmed V and J ends, which lost 8 bases and 0 bases, there was a span of 8 bases. CDR3 loop: CASSKSSYEQYF. The DNA for the CDR3 is TGTGCCAGCTCCAAAAGCTCCTACGAGCAGTACTTC. Variable domain in full (rest from reference TRBV28 and TRBJ2-7): DVKVTQSSRYLVKRTGEKVFLECVQDMDHENMFWYRQDPGLGLRLIYFSYDVKMKEKGDIPEGYSVSREKKERFSLILESASTNQTSMYLCASSKSSYEQYFGPGTRLTVT.

The rearrangement joins TRBV4-2 to TRBJ2-7, with 8 bases identical to TRBD2. J was trimmed by 0 bases and V by 0 bases; bases with no gene match: 4. The CDR3 totals 16 residues. Germline V gene lookup returns CDR1 LGHNA and CDR2 YNFKEQ. The CDR3 loop reads CASSQEGREASYEQYF. CDR3 bases: TGTGCCAGCAGCCAAGAAGGGCGGGAGGCCTCCTACGAGCAGTACTTC.

This chain connects TRBV6-1 to TRBJ1-2; D is uncertain. The CDR3 extends over 14 amino acids. The germline CDR1 and CDR2 sequences are MNHNS and SASEGT. V lost 5 bases, J lost 3 bases, and 13 bases lay in between. The CDR3, as DNA: TGTGCCAGCAGTCGACGACGGATGCACTATGGCTACACCTTC. Protein product: CASSRRRMHYGYTF.

The chain links TRBV28 to TRBJ2-2; D gene unclear. The V gene's germline CDR1 is MDHEN and CDR2 SYDVKM. Trimming cost V 5 bases and J 7 bases, with 26 bases left between them. This CDR3 is built from 18 residues. The CDR3 bases are TGTGCCAGCAGTCCCCGCCGAGTGCGGAACCTTTTTAGCGGGGAGCTGTTTTTT. The encoded protein is CASSPRRVRNLFSGELFF.

The chain joins TRBV27 to TRBJ2-7; 8 bases fit TRBD1. The germline CDR1 and CDR2 sequences are MNHEY and SMNVEV (reference sequence). Losses at the gene ends were 6 bases for V and 3 bases for J; bases not matched to a gene: 4. This CDR3 has 13 residues. CDR3 sequence: CASSPQGGYEQYF. CDR3 sequence (DNA): TGTGCCAGCAGCCCACAGGGGGGCTACGAGCAGTACTTC.

The chain is built from TRBV5-1 and TRBJ2-1, with unresolved D. Germline V gene data show CDR1 as SGHRS and CDR2 as YFSETQ. V was shortened by 2 bases and J by 0 bases, with 9 bases between the two germline ends. This CDR3 comprises 15 residues. CDR3 DNA sequence: TGCGCCAGCAGCTTAATACAGAGCTCCTACAATGAGCAGTTCTTC. Amino acid sequence: CASSLIQSSYNEQFF.

The chain couples TRBV28 to TRBJ1-1, with D maybe TRBD1 (5 bases). Germline assignment: CDR1 MDHEN and CDR2 SYDVKM. The CDR3 length is 14 residues. V lost 6 bases and J lost 10, with 21 bases in between. The CDR3: CASRGGTTYRGAFF. The CDR3 bases are TGTGCCAGCAGGGGAGGGACCACGTACCGTGGAGCTTTCTTT.

The rearrangement links TRBV5-8 to TRBJ2-2; TRBD2 aligns across 10 bases. Germline-derived CDR1 and CDR2 are SGHTS and YDEGEE. After removal of 2 bases from V and 0 bases from J, the junction contained 10 bases not matched to a gene. This CDR3 is built from 19 residues. CDR3 sequence: CASSLTFETSGPNTGELFF. The CDR3 DNA follows: TGTGCCAGCAGCTTAACATTTGAGACTAGCGGGCCGAACACCGGGGAGCTGTTTTTT.